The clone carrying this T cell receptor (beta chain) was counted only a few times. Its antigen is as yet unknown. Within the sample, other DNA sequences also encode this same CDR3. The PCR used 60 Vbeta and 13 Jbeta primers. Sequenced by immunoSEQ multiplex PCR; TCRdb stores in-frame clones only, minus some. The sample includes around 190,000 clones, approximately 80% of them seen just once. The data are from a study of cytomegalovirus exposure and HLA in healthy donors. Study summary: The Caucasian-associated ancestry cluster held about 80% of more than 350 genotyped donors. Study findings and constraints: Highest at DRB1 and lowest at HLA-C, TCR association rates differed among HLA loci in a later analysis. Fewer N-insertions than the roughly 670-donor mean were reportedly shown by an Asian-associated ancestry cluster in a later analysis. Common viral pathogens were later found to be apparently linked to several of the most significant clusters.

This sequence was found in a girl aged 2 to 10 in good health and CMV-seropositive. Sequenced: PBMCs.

CDR3: CASSLTDTQYF. CDR3 nucleotides: TGCGCCAGCAGCTTGACTGATACGCAGTATTTT. The chain has TRBV5-1 and TRBJ2-3; D unclear. CDR3 length: 11 amino acids. From germline, CDR1 is SGHRS and CDR2 YFSETQ. The V end lost 1 base, the J end lost 6 bases, and 3 bases lay between the germline ends.